The sequence of this TCR beta chain was determined in a study of cytomegalovirus exposure and HLA in healthy donors. Study-wide findings and caveats: From TCR beta sequences, most subjects' HLA-A and HLA-B alleles were reportedly predicted accurately. TCR association rates varied by HLA locus in a later analysis, with DRB1 highest and HLA-C lowest. In terms of immune exposure information, only CMV serostatus was available. For cytomegalovirus status, the classifier reportedly gave diagnoses with high specificity and sensitivity.

The PCR ran on 60 Vbeta and 13 Jbeta primers. Assay: immunoSEQ multiplex PCR; the TCRdb copy retains only in-frame clones and omits some. The sample includes roughly 190,000 clones, around 75% of them seen just once. Comments on this clone: The antigen remains unidentified.

The germline CDR1 and CDR2 sequences are SGHRS and YFSETQ. The CDR3 consists of 16 residues. Germline trimming cut 4 bases from V and 2 bases from J; bases unmatched to any gene: 6. Sequenced input: PBMCs. The rearrangement links TRBV5-1 to TRBJ2-3; 11 nucleotides line up with TRBD2. The receptor's source is a woman aged 30 to 39 in good health and CMV-seropositive. In DNA, the CDR3 is TGCGCCAGCAGCGCTCTAGCGGGAGGCCTCACAGATACGCAGTATTTT. It codes for CASSALAGGLTDTQYF.